The 31 T cell receptor beta chains below all came from one sample that was sequenced in a study of blood T cells in healthy people across ages. The second PCR ran about 7 to 12 cycles with a sample-barcoded 5' primer and J-beta primers. MiXCR was run by TCRdb on the 5' RACE reads, yielding one entry per CDR3 protein. The sample has hundreds of thousands of distinct CDR3 sequences; around 20% are singletons. The sample taken for sequencing was blood. These receptors were collected from a man between 65 and 85 years old in good health.

The genes are TRBV5-1 and TRBJ2-3; D unclear. Per germline, CDR1 SGHRS and CDR2 YFSETQ. Trimming stripped 3 bases from V and 0 bases from J, with 11 bases between. The CDR3 sequence is 15 residues long. Written as DNA, the CDR3 is TGCGCCAGCAGCTCGATCCGTGTAAGCACAGATACGCAGTATTTT. Its protein product is CASSSIRVSTDTQYF. Looking up the rest from reference TRBV5-1 and TRBJ2-3 gives the full variable domain: KAGVTQTPRYLIKTRGQQVTLSCSPISGHRSVSWYQQTPGQGLQFLFEYFSETQRNKGNFPGRFSGRQFSNSRSEMNVSTLELGDSALYLCASSSIRVSTDTQYFGPGTRLTVL.

This clonotype was seen a few times. The V gene is TRBV5-1, the J gene TRBJ1-3, with D uncertain. The V end was cut by 4 bases, the J end by 0 bases, with 14 bases between. This CDR3 contains 16 residues. Germline V gene lookup returns CDR1 SGHRS and CDR2 YFSETQ. The CDR3 loop reads CASSNFGVGSGNTIYF. The CDR3 nucleotides read TGCGCCAGCAGCAACTTTGGGGTTGGCTCTGGAAACACCATATATTTT.

This clonotype was seen a few times. J is TRBJ1-1 and V is TRBV7-2; 7 nucleotides line up with TRBD1. The junction had 9 bases not matched to a gene; V was cut back by 7 bases and J by 4 bases. There are 14 residues in the CDR3. Germline V gives CDR1 SGHTA, CDR2 FQGNSA. DNA for the CDR3: TGTGCCAGCACCGAAGACAGGGACAGCACTGAAGCTTTCTTT. Protein sequence: CASTEDRDSTEAFF.

This clonotype was recorded many times. The rearrangement joins TRBV28 to TRBJ2-5; weak D call: TRBD2 (5 bases). This CDR3 has 12 amino acids. The germline V gene has CDR1 MDHEN and CDR2 SYDVKM. Trimming removed 8 bases from V and 2 bases from J, with 9 bases in between. The CDR3 spells CASREGQETQYF. Written as DNA, the CDR3 is TGTGCCAGCCGCGAGGGTCAAGAGACCCAGTACTTC.

Turning to this clonotype: The junction does not match germline at one end; this may be a read error. The chain recombines TRBV29-1 with TRBJ2-7; 8 bases are a match to TRBD2. This CDR3 has 14 residues. Germline V lookup: CDR1 SQVTM, CDR2 ANQGSEA. In DNA, the CDR3 is TGTAGCGTGACCAGACTAGCGTCCTCCTACGGGCAGTACTTC. Protein sequence: CSVTRLASSYGQYF.

The chain has TRBV29-1 and TRBJ1-4; possibly TRBD1 for D (5 bases). CDR1 and CDR2 (germline): SQVTM, ANQGSEA. The CDR3 length is 12 residues. Between the trimmed V and J ends, which lost 4 bases and 8 bases, there was a span of 11 bases. The CDR3 DNA sequence: TGCAGCGTTGGCCAGGGCTCGGAAAAACTGTTTTTT. Its protein is CSVGQGSEKLFF.

This clonotype was found a few times. The chain joins TRBV20-1 to TRBJ2-1; D is ambiguous. TRBJ2-7 explains the end of the DNA better; the J call may be wrong. The length of the CDR3 is 12 residues. Germline CDR1 DFQATT, CDR2 SNEGSKA (reference sequence). Here the CDR3 reads CSALMRAYEQYF. CDR3 sequence (DNA): TGCAGTGCCTTAATGCGCGCCTACGAGCAGTACTTC.

This clonotype was picked up a small number of times. This chain links TRBV5-1 with TRBJ2-7; TRBD1 might be the D (6 bases). Germline lookup yields CDR1 SGHRS and CDR2 YFSETQ. The CDR3 has 14 residues. V was cut by 4 bases and J by 0 bases, with 11 bases left in between. The CDR3 here is CASSAGTNSYEQYF. The CDR3 nucleotides read TGCGCCAGCAGCGCCGGGACAAACTCCTACGAGCAGTACTTC.

This chain joins TRBV28 and TRBJ2-1, with 13 bases identical to TRBD2. The CDR3 consists of 17 residues. The ends lost 6 bases at V and 6 bases at J; junction bases unmatched: 11. In germline, CDR1 is MDHEN, CDR2 SYDVKM. The CDR3 loop is CASSSGTSGKRGNEQFF. The CDR3 region has the DNA TGTGCCAGCAGCTCCGGGACTAGCGGGAAGCGGGGCAATGAGCAGTTCTTC.

Regarding this clonotype: An end of the junction does not agree with germline; a read error may underlie this. V and J are TRBV7-9 and TRBJ1-2; D is unclear. The CDR3 has 9 amino acids. The germline gives CDR1 SEHNR, CDR2 FQNEAQ (reference sequence). CDR3 nucleotides: TGTGCCAGCAGCTTATCCGGGCCCTTC. Translated: CASSLSGPF. The whole variable domain, filled in from reference TRBV7-9 and TRBJ1-2, reads DTGVSQNPRHKITKRGQNVTFRCDPISEHNRLYWYRQTLGQGPEFLTYFQNEAQLEKSRLLSDRFSAERPKGSFSTLEIQRTEQGDSAMYLCASSLSGPFGSGTRLTVV.

This clonotype has just a few counts. V is TRBV20-1 and J is TRBJ2-7; 7 bases are a match to TRBD2. This CDR3 has 13 residues. The J segment lost 4 bases and the V segment lost 6 bases, leaving 9 bases of the junction unmatched. Germline V gene sequence: CDR1 DFQATT, CDR2 SNEGSKA (reference sequence). As DNA, the CDR3 is TGCAGTGCCTGGCCGGCTAGCGGTTACGAGCAGTACTTC. This encodes CSAWPASGYEQYF.

A few counts support this clonotype. The V call is TRBV9, the J call TRBJ1-1; 7 nucleotides line up with TRBD1. Germline V gene data show CDR1 as SGDLS and CDR2 as YYNGEE. The V and J ends lost 3 bases and 4 bases, in that order; junction bases with no gene match: 6. CDR3 size: 14 residues. CDR3 amino acids: CASSAKPGGTEAFF. The CDR3 nucleotides are TGTGCCAGCAGCGCCAAGCCAGGGGGCACTGAAGCTTTCTTT. The whole variable domain, filled in from reference TRBV9 and TRBJ1-1, reads DSGVTQTPKHLITATGQRVTLRCSPRSGDLSVYWYQQSLDQGLQFLIQYYNGEERAKGNILERFSAQQFPDLHSELNLSSLELGDSALYFCASSAKPGGTEAFFGQGTRLTVV.

The CDR3 loop is CAGQVNTGELFF. The CDR3 region has the DNA TGTGCCGGACAGGTGAACACCGGGGAGCTGTTTTTT. The rearrangement joins TRBV28 to TRBJ2-2, with 7 bases that match TRBD1. With 11 bases clipped from V and 1 base from J, the junction kept 1 base outside the gene matches. CDR3 size: 12 residues. CDR1 and CDR2 (germline): MDHEN, SYDVKM.

In its sample, this clonotype was seen many times. This chain connects TRBV12-3 or TRBV12-4 to TRBJ2-1, with D possibly being TRBD2 (5 bases). The CDR3 runs 16 residues. The ends were cut back, 3 bases at V and 4 bases at J, with 16 bases in the middle. The CDR3 coding sequence is TGTGCCAGCAGTTTTCGTCGGGAATCCCCTTACAATGAGCAGTTCTTC. Translating gives CASSFRRESPYNEQFF.

This clonotype was counted between two and nine times. V and J are TRBV5-1 and TRBJ2-1; D perhaps matches TRBD1 (5 bases). This CDR3 region has 15 residues. Trimming pared 7 bases from V and 2 bases from J, leaving 16 bases between. CDR1 and CDR2 from the germline V gene are SGHRS and YFSETQ. CDR3 bases: TGCGCCAGCGGTGAGGCGGACATTACCTACAATGAGCAGTTCTTC. Translation: CASGEADITYNEQFF.

This rearrangement joins TRBV12-3 or TRBV12-4 to TRBJ1-2; TRBD1 is a possible D gene (6 bases). This CDR3 has 16 residues. V lost 5 bases and J 0 bases, leaving 16 bases between the germline ends. The CDR3 DNA follows: TGTGCCAGCAGTCTCCGGACAGTTCGAGCTAACTATGGCTACACCTTC. It encodes CASSLRTVRANYGYTF.

This clonotype was seen many times. The chain employs TRBV6-1 and TRBJ2-5; the D gene is possibly TRBD2 (6 bases). There are 12 residues in the CDR3. CDR1 is MNHNS, CDR2 SASEGT, per germline. Deletions cut 8 bases from V and 6 bases from J, with 13 bases between. In nucleotides, the CDR3 is TGTGCCAGCCTGGGGGGTTTGAAGACCCAGTACTTC. This sequence encodes CASLGGLKTQYF.

This clonotype has a handful of counts. The chain uses TRBV2 and TRBJ2-5; 14 positions agree with TRBD2. Judging by the DNA end, TRBJ2-7 fits better; the J call may be wrong. From germline, CDR1 is SNHLY and CDR2 FYNNEI. There are 16 residues in the CDR3. The CDR3 reads CASSVGTSGGNYEQYF. The CDR3, as DNA: TGTGCCAGCAGTGTGGGGACTAGCGGGGGAAACTACGAGCAGTACTTC.

The chain couples TRBV3-1 to TRBJ2-1; 9 bases align to TRBD2. The CDR3 is 19 amino acids. Per the germline V gene, CDR1 is LGHDT and CDR2 is YNNKEL (reference sequence). V was clipped by 5 bases and J by 8 bases; unmatched bases: 22. The CDR3: CASSSRDSPVEREVYEQFF. The CDR3 DNA follows: TGTGCCAGCAGCTCCAGGGACAGTCCGGTGGAGCGGGAGGTTTATGAGCAGTTCTTC.

This clonotype was seen more than once but under ten times. V and J are TRBV5-1 and TRBJ1-4; D is possibly TRBD1 (6 bases). Germline V gene sequence: CDR1 SGHRS, CDR2 YFSETQ. The length of the CDR3 is 16 residues. V was clipped by 0 bases and J by 5 bases, with 14 bases between them. The CDR3 spells CASSLGTGPRNEKLFF. Written as DNA, the CDR3 is TGCGCCAGCAGCTTGGGAACAGGGCCCCGGAATGAAAAACTGTTTTTT.

A few counts support this clonotype. CDR3 loop: CASSGLFQETQYF. In DNA, the CDR3 is TGTGCCAGTAGCGGACTATTCCAAGAGACCCAGTACTTC. The V call is TRBV19, the J call TRBJ2-5, with a tentative D call TRBD2 (6 bases). V gave up 6 bases and J gave up 1 base, with 9 bases separating them. Germline V gene data show CDR1 as LNHDA and CDR2 as SQIVND (reference sequence). The CDR3 consists of 13 residues. Looking up the rest from reference TRBV19 and TRBJ2-5 gives the full variable domain: DGGITQSPKYLFRKEGQNVTLSCEQNLNHDAMYWYRQDPGQGLRLIYYSQIVNDFQKGDIAEGYSVSREKKESFPLTVTSAQKNPTAFYLCASSGLFQETQYFGPGTRLLVL.

CDR3 in amino acids: CASSRLAAGETQYF. Here the CDR3 DNA reads TGTGCCAGCAGTCGACTAGCGGCAGGAGAGACCCAGTACTTC. The chain links TRBV6-5 to TRBJ2-5, with TRBD2 identical over 9 bases. The CDR3 is 14 amino acids. V lost 5 bases, J lost 4 bases, and 5 bases stayed unmatched. Germline V lookup: CDR1 MNHEY, CDR2 SVGAGI.

The chain uses TRBV7-9 and TRBJ2-7, with no clear D. The V end lost 7 bases, the J end lost 5 bases, and 15 bases lay between the germline ends. CDR3 length: 13 amino acids. Germline assignment: CDR1 SEHNR and CDR2 FQNEAQ (reference sequence). In DNA, the CDR3 is TGTGCCAGCACCACCAACCCGATAAACGAGCAGTACTTC. Translation: CASTTNPINEQYF. Combining the CDR3 with reference TRBV7-9 and TRBJ2-7 gives the whole variable domain DTGVSQNPRHKITKRGQNVTFRCDPISEHNRLYWYRQTLGQGPEFLTYFQNEAQLEKSRLLSDRFSAERPKGSFSTLEIQRTEQGDSAMYLCASTTNPINEQYFGPGTRLTVT.

In this sample, this clonotype turned up a few times. The chain uses TRBV11-2 and TRBJ2-1, with TRBD2 matching over 13 bases. The CDR3 spans 17 residues. V was pared by 4 bases and J by 4 bases, with 7 bases of the junction left unmatched. CDR1 and CDR2 from the germline V gene are SGHAT and FQNNGV. The CDR3: CASSSPGLAGIYNEQFF. The CDR3, as DNA: TGTGCCAGCAGCTCCCCGGGACTAGCGGGAATTTACAATGAGCAGTTCTTC.

The gene calls are TRBV20-1 and TRBJ2-5; D possibly matches TRBD1 or TRBD2 (8 bases each). Germline V gene sequence: CDR1 DFQATT, CDR2 SNEGSKA (reference sequence). Between the trimmed V and J ends, which lost 3 bases and 4 bases, there was a span of 21 bases. The CDR3 covers 16 residues. The CDR3: CSARGQVAGRGETQYF. DNA of the CDR3: TGCAGTGCTAGGGGACAGGTAGCGGGACGCGGAGAGACCCAGTACTTC.

This clonotype was seen a handful of times. The gene calls are TRBV7-9 and TRBJ1-2; TRBD1 matches at 9 bases. The V gene's germline CDR1 is SEHNR and CDR2 FQNEAQ (reference sequence). The CDR3 has 15 residues. V was clipped by 5 bases and J by 8 bases; unmatched bases: 12. As DNA, the CDR3 is TGTGCCAGCAGCGCTTGGGACAGGGACCAAGGGGGCTACACCTTC. Its protein is CASSAWDRDQGGYTF.

The chain is built from TRBV12-3 or TRBV12-4 and TRBJ1-1; no clear D. Trimming removed 2 bases from V and 1 base from J, with 8 bases in between. The CDR3 spans 14 residues. CDR3 residues: CASSLRMGNTEAFF. The DNA for the CDR3 is TGTGCCAGCAGTTTAAGGATGGGGAACACTGAAGCTTTCTTT.

At least ten counts were recorded for this clonotype. DNA of the CDR3: TGCGCCAGCAGCCAAGGCCTTGTGGTGGGCGCCAAAAACATTCAGTACTTC. This codes for CASSQGLVVGAKNIQYF. The gene calls are TRBV4-1 and TRBJ2-4; D gene uncertain. Germline-derived CDR1 and CDR2 are MGHRA and YSYEKL. The ends were cut back, 1 base at V and 1 base at J, with 14 bases in the middle. The CDR3 length is 17 residues.

This clonotype was counted ten times or more. The chain carries TRBV29-1 and TRBJ2-5; D not certain. Germline V gene lookup returns CDR1 SQVTM and CDR2 ANQGSEA. The CDR3 totals 12 residues. With 4 bases removed from V and 2 bases from J, the gap between germline ends came to 8 bases. CDR3 coding DNA: TGCAGCGTTGGGACCACACAAGAGACCCAGTACTTC. This gives the protein CSVGTTQETQYF.

This clonotype was seen more than once but under ten times. The chain employs TRBV20-1 and TRBJ2-5, with 8 bases aligning to TRBD1. CDR3 length: 14 amino acids. Germline V gene lookup returns CDR1 DFQATT and CDR2 SNEGSKA (reference sequence). The V gene end was trimmed by 2 bases and the J gene end by 5 bases; junction bases not matched to a gene: 7. This CDR3 is CSARRAGGTETQYF. CDR3 sequence (DNA): TGCAGTGCTAGACGCGCAGGGGGCACTGAGACCCAGTACTTC.

As concerns this clonotype: At one end the junction does not follow the germline gene, possibly because of a read error. This chain connects TRBV5-1 to TRBJ2-5, with 12 bases matching TRBD2. Germline V CDR1 and CDR2: SGHRS, YFSETQ. The CDR3 runs 17 residues. CDR3 in DNA: TGCGCCAGCAGCTTAAGACTAGCGGGAGACCCCCAAGAGGCCCAGTACTTC. Translated, it gives CASSLRLAGDPQEAQYF.